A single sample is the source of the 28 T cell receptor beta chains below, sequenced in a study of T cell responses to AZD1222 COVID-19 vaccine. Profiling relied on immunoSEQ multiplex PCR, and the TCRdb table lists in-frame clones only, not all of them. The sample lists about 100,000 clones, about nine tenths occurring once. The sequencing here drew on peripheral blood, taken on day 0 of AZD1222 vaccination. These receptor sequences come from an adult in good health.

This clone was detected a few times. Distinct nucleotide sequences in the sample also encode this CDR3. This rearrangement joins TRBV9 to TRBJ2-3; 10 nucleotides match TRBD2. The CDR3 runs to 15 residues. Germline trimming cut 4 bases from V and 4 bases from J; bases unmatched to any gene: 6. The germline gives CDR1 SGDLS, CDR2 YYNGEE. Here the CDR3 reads CASSSSGRGADTQYF. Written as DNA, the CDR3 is TGTGCCAGCAGCTCCAGCGGGAGGGGGGCAGATACGCAGTATTTT.

The CDR3, as DNA: TGTGCCAGCAGCCCTGGACAGGGAAGACAGCCCCAGCATTTT. Translated: CASSPGQGRQPQHF. The rearrangement joins TRBV16 to TRBJ1-5, with 8 bases aligning to TRBD1. The J segment lost 7 bases and the V segment lost 4 bases, leaving 6 bases of the junction unmatched. CDR3 length: 14 amino acids. Germline lookup yields CDR1 KGHSY and CDR2 FQNENV.

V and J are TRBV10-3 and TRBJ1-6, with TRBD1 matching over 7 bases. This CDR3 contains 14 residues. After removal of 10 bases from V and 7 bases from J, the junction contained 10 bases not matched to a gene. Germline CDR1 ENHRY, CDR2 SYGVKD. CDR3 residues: CATIGQDQNSPLHF. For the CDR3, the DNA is TGTGCCACCATTGGACAGGACCAGAATTCACCCCTCCACTTT.

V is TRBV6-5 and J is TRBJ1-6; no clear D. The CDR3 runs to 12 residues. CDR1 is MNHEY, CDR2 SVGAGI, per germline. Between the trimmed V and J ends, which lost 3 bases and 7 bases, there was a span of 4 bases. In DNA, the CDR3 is TGTGCCAGCAGTTATGTGAATTCACCCCTCCACTTT. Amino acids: CASSYVNSPLHF.

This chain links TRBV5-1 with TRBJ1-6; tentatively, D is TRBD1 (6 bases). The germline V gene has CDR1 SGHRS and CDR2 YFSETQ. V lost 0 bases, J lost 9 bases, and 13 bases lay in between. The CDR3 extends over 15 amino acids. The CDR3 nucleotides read TGCGCCAGCAGCTTGGCGGTCAGGGGTGGTTCACCCCTCCACTTT. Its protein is CASSLAVRGGSPLHF. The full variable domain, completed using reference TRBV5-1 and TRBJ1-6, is KAGVTQTPRYLIKTRGQQVTLSCSPISGHRSVSWYQQTPGQGLQFLFEYFSETQRNKGNFPGRFSGRQFSNSRSEMNVSTLELGDSALYLCASSLAVRGGSPLHFGNGTRLTVT.

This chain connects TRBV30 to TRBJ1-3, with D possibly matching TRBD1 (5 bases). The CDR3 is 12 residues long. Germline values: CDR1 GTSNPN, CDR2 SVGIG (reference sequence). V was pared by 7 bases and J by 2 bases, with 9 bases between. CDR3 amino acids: CALTETGNTIYF. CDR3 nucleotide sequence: TGTGCCTTGACAGAGACTGGAAACACCATATATTTT.

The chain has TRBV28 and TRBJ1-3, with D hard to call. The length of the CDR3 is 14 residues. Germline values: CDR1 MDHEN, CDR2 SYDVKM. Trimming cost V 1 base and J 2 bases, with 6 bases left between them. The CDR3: CASSLLFPGNTIYF. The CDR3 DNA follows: TGTGCCAGCAGTTTATTGTTCCCTGGAAACACCATATATTTT.

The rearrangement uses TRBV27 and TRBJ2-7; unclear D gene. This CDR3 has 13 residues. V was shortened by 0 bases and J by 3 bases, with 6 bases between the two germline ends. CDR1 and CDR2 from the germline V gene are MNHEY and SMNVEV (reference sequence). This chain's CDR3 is CASSLSGFYEQYF. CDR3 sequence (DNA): TGTGCCAGCAGTTTATCCGGATTCTACGAGCAGTACTTC.

CDR3 sequence reads: CASSASPGLAGVETQYF. CDR3 coding DNA: TGTGCCAGCAGCGCTTCCCCCGGACTAGCGGGAGTCGAGACCCAGTACTTC. The chain couples TRBV9 to TRBJ2-5, with 13 bases fitting TRBD2. CDR3 length equals 17 residues. CDR1 and CDR2 from the germline V gene are SGDLS and YYNGEE. Trimming removed 3 bases from V and 5 bases from J; junction bases left unmatched: 10.

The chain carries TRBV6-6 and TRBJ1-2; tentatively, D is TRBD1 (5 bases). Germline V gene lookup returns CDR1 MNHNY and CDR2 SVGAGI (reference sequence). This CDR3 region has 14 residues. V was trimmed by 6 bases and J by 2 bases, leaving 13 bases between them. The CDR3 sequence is CASSPTGVNYGYTF. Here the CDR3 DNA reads TGTGCCAGCAGCCCGACGGGGGTGAACTATGGCTACACCTTC.

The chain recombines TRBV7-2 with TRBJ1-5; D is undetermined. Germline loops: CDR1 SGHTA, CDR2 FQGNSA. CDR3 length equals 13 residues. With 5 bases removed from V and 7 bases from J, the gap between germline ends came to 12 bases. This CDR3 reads CASSNVLRQPQHF. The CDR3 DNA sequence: TGTGCCAGCAGCAACGTCCTCAGGCAGCCCCAGCATTTT. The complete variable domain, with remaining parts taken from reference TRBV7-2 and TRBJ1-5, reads GAGVSQSPSNKVTEKGKDVELRCDPISGHTALYWYRQSLGQGLEFLIYFQGNSAPDKSGLPSDRFSAERTGGSVSTLTIQRTQQEDSAVYLCASSNVLRQPQHFGDGTRLSIL.

CDR3 protein: CASSIVNSYEQYF. The CDR3 DNA reads as TGTGCCAGTAGTATAGTCAATTCCTACGAGCAGTACTTC. V is TRBV19 and J is TRBJ2-7; no clear D gene. The V gene's germline CDR1 is LNHDA and CDR2 SQIVND (reference sequence). V was pared by 1 base and J by 1 base, with 5 bases between. This CDR3 is built from 13 residues.

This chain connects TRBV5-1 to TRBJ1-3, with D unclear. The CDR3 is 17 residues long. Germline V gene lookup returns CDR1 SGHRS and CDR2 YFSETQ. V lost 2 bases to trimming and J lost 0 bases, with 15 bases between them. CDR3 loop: CASSFLGPISSGNTIYF. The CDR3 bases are TGCGCCAGCAGCTTTTTAGGACCGATCAGCTCTGGAAACACCATATATTTT.

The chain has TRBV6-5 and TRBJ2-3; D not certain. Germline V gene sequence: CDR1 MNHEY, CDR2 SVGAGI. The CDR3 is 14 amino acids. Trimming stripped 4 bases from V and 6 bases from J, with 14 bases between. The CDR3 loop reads CASSLEIGRDTQYF. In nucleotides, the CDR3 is TGTGCCAGCAGTTTAGAGATAGGACGGGATACGCAGTATTTT.

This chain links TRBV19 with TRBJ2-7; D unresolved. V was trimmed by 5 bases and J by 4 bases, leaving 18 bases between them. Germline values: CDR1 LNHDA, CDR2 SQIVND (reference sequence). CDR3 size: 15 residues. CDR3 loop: CASSPTERPPYEQYF. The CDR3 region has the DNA TGTGCCAGTAGTCCCACGGAGAGGCCTCCTTACGAGCAGTACTTC.

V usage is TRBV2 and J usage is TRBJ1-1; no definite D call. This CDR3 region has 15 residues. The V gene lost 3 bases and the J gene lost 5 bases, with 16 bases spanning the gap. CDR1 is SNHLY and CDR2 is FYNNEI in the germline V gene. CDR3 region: CASSDVRGSDTEAFF. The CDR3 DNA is TGTGCCAGCAGTGATGTGAGAGGGTCGGATACTGAAGCTTTCTTT.

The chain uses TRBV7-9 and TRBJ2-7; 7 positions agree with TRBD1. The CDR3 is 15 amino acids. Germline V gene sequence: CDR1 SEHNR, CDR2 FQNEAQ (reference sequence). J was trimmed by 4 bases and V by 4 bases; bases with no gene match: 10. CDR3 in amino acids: CASSSPGQTSYEQYF. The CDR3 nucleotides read TGTGCCAGCAGCTCCCCGGGACAGACGAGTTACGAGCAGTACTTC.

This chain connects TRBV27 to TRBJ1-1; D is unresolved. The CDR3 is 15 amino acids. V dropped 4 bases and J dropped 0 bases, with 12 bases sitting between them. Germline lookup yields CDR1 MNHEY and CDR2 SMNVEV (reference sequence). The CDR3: CASSSRPRLNTEAFF. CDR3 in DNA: TGTGCCAGCAGTTCCCGACCCCGCTTGAACACTGAAGCTTTCTTT.

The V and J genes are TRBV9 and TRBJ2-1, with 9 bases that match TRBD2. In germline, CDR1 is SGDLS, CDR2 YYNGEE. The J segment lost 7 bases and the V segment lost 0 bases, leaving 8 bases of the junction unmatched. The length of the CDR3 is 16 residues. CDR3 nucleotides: TGTGCCAGCAGCGTAGTGGGTAGCGGGAGCGGGAATGAGCAGTTCTTC. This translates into CASSVVGSGSGNEQFF.

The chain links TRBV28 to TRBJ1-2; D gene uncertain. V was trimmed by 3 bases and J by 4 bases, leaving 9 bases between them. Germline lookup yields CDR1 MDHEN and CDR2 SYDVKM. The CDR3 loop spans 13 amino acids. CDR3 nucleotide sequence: TGTGCCAGCAGTTTGTTACAGATCTATGGCTACACCTTC. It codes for CASSLLQIYGYTF.

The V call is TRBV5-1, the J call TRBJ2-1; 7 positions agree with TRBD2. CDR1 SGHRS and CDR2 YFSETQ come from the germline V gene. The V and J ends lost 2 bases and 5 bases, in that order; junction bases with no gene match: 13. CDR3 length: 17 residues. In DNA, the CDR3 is TGCGCCAGCAGCTTCCCGGGCCAGGGAGCGGGGCACAATGAGCAGTTCTTC. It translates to CASSFPGQGAGHNEQFF.

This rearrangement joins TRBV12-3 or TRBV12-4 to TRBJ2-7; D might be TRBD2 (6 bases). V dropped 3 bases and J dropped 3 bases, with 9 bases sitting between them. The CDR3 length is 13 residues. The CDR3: CASSFRERYEQYF. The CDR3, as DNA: TGTGCCAGCAGTTTTCGGGAGCGCTACGAGCAGTACTTC.

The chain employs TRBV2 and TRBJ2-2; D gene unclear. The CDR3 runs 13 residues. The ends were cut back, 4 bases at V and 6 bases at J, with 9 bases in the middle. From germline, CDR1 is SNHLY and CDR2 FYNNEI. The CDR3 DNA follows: TGTGCCAGCAGTGTTGCTAGACCCGGGGAGCTGTTTTTT. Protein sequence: CASSVARPGELFF.

The CDR3 spells CASSLSPLDVYYGYTF. In DNA form, the CDR3 reads TGTGCCAGCAGCTTATCCCCATTAGACGTTTACTATGGCTACACCTTC. The V gene is TRBV11-2, the J gene TRBJ1-2; D is unresolved. The CDR3 covers 16 residues. V dropped 2 bases and J dropped 3 bases, with 16 bases sitting between them. The germline gives CDR1 SGHAT, CDR2 FQNNGV.

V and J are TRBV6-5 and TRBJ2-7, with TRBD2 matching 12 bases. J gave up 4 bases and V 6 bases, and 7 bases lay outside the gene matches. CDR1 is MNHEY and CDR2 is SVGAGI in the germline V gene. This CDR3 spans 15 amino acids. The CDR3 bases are TGTGCCAGCAGCCCGGGACTAGCGGGTCCGTACGAGCAGTACTTC. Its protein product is CASSPGLAGPYEQYF.

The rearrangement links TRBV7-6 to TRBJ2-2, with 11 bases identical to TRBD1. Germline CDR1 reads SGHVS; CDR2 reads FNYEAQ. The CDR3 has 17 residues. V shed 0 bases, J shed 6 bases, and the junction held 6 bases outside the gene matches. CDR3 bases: TGTGCCAGCAGCTTAGCGGGGACAGGGGGGTTTTCCGGGGAGCTGTTTTTT. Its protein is CASSLAGTGGFSGELFF.

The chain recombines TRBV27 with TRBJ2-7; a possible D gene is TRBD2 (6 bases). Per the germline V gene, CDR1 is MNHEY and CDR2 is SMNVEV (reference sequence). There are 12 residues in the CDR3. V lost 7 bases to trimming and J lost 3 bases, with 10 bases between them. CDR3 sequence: CASNRDFYEQYF. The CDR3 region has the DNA TGTGCCAGCAATCGGGACTTCTACGAGCAGTACTTC.

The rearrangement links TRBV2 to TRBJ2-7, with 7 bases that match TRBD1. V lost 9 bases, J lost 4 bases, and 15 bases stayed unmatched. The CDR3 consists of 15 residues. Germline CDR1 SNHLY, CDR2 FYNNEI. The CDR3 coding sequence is TGTGCCAGTACGACCGGCAAGGGGGCATTGTACGAGCAGTACTTC. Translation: CASTTGKGALYEQYF.